In this sample, the clone carrying this TCR beta chain turned up a few times. The data belong to a study of T cell changes during pregnancy in multiple sclerosis. The data were produced by immunoSEQ multiplex PCR, yet TCRdb's version contains in-frame clones alone and is incomplete. The data contain 20,000 to 25,000 clones, 80% to 90% of them singletons. This CDR3 spans 14 amino acids. The germline V gene has CDR1 MNHNS and CDR2 SASEGT. The trim removed 5 bases at V and 5 bases at J, leaving 8 bases unmatched. The clonotype was recovered from a female donor in good health, enrolled as a control in a pregnancy study. The sample in question was CD8+ T cells from peripheral blood mononuclear cells, obtained in the second trimester of pregnancy. The V gene is TRBV6-1, the J gene TRBJ2-7; 8 bases are shared with TRBD1. The CDR3 coding sequence is TGTGCCAGCAGTCTGACAGGGGAACGGGACGAGCAGTACTTC. Translation gives CASSLTGERDEQYF.